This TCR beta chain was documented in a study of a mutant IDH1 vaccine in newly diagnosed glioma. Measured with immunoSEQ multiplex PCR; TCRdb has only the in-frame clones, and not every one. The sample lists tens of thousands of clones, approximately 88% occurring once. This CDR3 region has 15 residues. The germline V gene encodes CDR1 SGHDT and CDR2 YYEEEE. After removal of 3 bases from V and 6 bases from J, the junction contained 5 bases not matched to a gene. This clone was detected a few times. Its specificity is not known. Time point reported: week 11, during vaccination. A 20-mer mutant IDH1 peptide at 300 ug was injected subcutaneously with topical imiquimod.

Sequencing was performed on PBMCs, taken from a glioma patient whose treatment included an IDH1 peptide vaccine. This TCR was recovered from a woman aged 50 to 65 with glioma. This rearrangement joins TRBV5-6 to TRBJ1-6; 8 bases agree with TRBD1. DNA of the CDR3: TGTGCCAGCAGCTGGGGGACAGGTCCTAATTCACCCCTCCACTTT. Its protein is CASSWGTGPNSPLHF.